This T cell receptor beta chain was identified during a study of T cells in Graves' hyperthyroidism and ophthalmopathy. Background on the study: The authors collected peripheral blood at initial diagnosis, before any treatment.

General observations from the study: Most thyroid clonotypes expanded above 0.001 appeared in blood too.

The CDR3 is 13 residues long. J was trimmed by 3 bases and V by 6 bases; bases with no gene match: 7. Germline lookup yields CDR1 SQVTM and CDR2 ANQGSEA. The table lists this clonotype with a few counts. Its antigen remains unidentified. Fresh peripheral blood, roughly 10 ml, was the source of the PBMCs. Amplified TCR beta CDR3 regions came from RNA transcripts. During a first-round RT-PCR of the TCR CDR3, the HTBI primer set was used. TCRdb passed the multiplex PCR reads through MiXCR, listing each CDR3 protein once. The repertoire has hundreds of thousands of distinct CDR3 sequences, 12% to 15% of them found once; the top ten carry roughly 10%.

The sequenced material came from blood. The V and J genes are TRBV29-1 and TRBJ2-7; 8 bases are shared with TRBD2. The sequence was obtained from a woman aged 18-35 years with Graves' hyperthyroidism. For the CDR3, the DNA is TGCAGCGTACGGGGGGGGGGGAACTACGAGCAGTACTTC. It encodes CSVRGGGNYEQYF.